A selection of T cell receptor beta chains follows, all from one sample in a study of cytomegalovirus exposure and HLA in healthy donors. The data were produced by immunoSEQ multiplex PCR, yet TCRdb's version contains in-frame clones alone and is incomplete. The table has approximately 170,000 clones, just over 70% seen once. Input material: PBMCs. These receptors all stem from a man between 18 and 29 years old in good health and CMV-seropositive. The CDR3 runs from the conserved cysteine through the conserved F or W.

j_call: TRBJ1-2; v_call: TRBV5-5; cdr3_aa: CASSRERYGYTF
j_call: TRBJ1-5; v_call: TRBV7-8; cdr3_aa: CASSLVGGTNQPQHF
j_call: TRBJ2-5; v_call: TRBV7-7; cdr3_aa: CASSPGTGGWGETQYF
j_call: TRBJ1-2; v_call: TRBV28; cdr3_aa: CASSPFEGQGRGGYTF
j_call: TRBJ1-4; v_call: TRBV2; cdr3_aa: CASSRTGVNEKLFF
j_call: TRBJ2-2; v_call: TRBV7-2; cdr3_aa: CASSLGLALAGELFF
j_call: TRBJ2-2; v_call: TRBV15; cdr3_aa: CATSFGAGGAWGELFF
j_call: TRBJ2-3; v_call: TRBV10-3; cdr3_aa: CAISGSGQLSDTQYF
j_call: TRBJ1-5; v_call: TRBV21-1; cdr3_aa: CASEGNQPQHF
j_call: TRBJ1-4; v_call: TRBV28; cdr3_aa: CASSPIPDRGNEKLFF
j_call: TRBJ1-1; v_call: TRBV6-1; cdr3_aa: CASSETGGYTEAFF
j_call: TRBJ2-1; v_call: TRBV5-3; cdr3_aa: CARSLGLSGSYNEQFF
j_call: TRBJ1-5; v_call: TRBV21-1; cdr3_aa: CASRQVGCIDQPQHF
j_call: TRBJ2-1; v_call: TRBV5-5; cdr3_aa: CASSFGLEGEQFF
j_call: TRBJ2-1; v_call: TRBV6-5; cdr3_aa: CASRLAGGGNEQFF